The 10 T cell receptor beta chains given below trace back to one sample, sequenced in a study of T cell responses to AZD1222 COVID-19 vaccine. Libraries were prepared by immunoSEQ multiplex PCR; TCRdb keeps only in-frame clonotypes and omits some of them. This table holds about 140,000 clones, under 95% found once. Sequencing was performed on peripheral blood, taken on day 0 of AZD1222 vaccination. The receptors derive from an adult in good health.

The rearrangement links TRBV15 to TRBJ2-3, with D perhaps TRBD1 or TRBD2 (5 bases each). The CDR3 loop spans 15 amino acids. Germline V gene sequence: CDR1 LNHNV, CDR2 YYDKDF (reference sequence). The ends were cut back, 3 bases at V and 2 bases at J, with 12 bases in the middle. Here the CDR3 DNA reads TGTGCCACCAGCAGTCCGGGACCGTCCACAGATACGCAGTATTTT. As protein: CATSSPGPSTDTQYF.

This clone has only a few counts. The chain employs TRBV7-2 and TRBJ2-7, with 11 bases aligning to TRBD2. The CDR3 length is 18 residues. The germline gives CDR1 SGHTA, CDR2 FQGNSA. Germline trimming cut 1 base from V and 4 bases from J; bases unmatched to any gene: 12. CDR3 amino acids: CASSLETSGAAFFYEQYF. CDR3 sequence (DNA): TGTGCCAGCAGCTTAGAGACTAGCGGGGCCGCATTCTTTTACGAGCAGTACTTC.

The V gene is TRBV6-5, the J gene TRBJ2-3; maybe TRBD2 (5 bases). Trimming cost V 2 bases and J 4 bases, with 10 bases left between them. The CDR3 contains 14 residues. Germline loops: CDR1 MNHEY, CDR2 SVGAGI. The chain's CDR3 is CASSYGRVADTQYF. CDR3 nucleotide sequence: TGTGCCAGCAGTTACGGGCGGGTGGCAGATACGCAGTATTTT.

The CDR3 DNA reads as TGTGCCAGCAGCCCCCCGGGGGGGGCAGCCGCGAACACTGAAGCTTTCTTT. As protein: CASSPPGGAAANTEAFF. V and J are TRBV3-1 (or the pseudogene TRBV3-2) and TRBJ1-1, with a weak D call TRBD1 (6 bases). The germline CDR1 and CDR2 sequences are LGHDT and YNNKEL (reference sequence). The CDR3 loop spans 17 amino acids. Trimming took 4 bases from V and 1 from J, leaving 19 bases between them.

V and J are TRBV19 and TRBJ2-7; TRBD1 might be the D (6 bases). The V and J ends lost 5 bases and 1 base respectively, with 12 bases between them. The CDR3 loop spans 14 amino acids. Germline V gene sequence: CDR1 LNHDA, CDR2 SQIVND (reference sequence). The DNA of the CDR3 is TGTGCCAGTAGTTACCGACAGGAATCCTACGAGCAGTACTTC. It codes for CASSYRQESYEQYF.

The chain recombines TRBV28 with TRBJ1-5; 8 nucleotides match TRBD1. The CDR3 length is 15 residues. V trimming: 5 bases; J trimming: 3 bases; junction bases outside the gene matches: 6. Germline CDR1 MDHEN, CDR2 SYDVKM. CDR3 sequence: CASSIRQGYNQPQHF. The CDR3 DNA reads TGTGCCAGCAGTATAAGACAGGGGTACAATCAGCCCCAGCATTTT.

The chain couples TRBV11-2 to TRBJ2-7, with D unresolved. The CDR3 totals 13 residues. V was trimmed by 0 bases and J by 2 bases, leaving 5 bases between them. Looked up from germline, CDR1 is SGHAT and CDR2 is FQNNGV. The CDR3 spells CASSLDSPYEQYF. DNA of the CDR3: TGTGCCAGCAGCTTAGACAGCCCCTACGAGCAGTACTTC.

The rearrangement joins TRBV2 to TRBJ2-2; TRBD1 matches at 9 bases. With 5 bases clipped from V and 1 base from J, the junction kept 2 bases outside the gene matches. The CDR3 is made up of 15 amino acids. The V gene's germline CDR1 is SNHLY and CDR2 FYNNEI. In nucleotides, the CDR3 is TGTGCCAGCAGTTTGGACAGGGGGAACACCGGGGAGCTGTTTTTT. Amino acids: CASSLDRGNTGELFF.

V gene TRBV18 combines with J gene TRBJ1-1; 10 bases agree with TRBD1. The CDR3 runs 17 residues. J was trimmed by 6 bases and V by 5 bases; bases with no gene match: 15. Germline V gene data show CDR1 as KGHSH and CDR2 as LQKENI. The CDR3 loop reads CASSSSGTGVSTSEAFF. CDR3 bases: TGTGCCAGCTCATCCTCCGGGACAGGGGTTTCGACCTCTGAAGCTTTCTTT. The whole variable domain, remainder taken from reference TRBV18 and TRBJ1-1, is NAGVMQNPRHLVRRRGQEARLRCSPMKGHSHVYWYRQLPEEGLKFMVYLQKENIIDESGMPKERFSAEFPKEGPSILRIQQVVRGDSAAYFCASSSSGTGVSTSEAFFGQGTRLTVV.

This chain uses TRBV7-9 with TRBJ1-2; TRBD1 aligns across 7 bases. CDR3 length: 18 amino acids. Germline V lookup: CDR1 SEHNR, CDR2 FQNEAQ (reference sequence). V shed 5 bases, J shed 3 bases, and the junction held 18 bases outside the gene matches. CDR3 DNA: TGTGCCAGCAGCCCAGACGGAGGAATCAGGGGGACGGACTATGGCTACACCTTC. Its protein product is CASSPDGGIRGTDYGYTF.